These T cell receptor beta chains were read from a single sample in a study of blood T cell repertoires in COVID-19. TCRdb's table, derived via immunoSEQ multiplex PCR, lists solely in-frame clones and lacks some. Altogether about 140,000 clones are present, around 83% being singletons, with the ten largest covering roughly 2.5%. Material: peripheral blood. The receptors originated from a human donor with acute or convalescent COVID-19. The donor label of this sample is uncertain. The CDR3 runs from the conserved cysteine through the conserved F or W. D genes are given only for firm matches. The size entry is marked missing in some rows and otherwise reads once, few, many or a size class.

v_call	clone_size	j_call	d_call	cdr3_aa	cdr3_nt
TRBV20-1	.	TRBJ1-2	.	CSVSGNYGYTF	TGCAGTGTCTCAGGGAACTATGGCTACACCTTC
TRBV28	.	TRBJ1-5	.	CASSYKIQPQHF	TGTGCCAGCAGTTACAAGATCCAGCCCCAGCATTTT
TRBV6-6	few	TRBJ1-1	.	CASSYSWATEAFF	TGTGCCAGCAGTTACTCTTGGGCTACTGAAGCTTTCTTT
TRBV6-5	.	TRBJ1-6	.	CASGRTRTEGSPLHF	TGTGCCAGCGGTCGGACGCGGACTGAGGGTTCACCCCTCCACTTT
TRBV7-3	.	TRBJ2-1	.	CASSHTGDSYNEQFF	TGTGCCAGCAGCCATACGGGGGACTCCTACAATGAGCAGTTCTTC
TRBV5-1	.	TRBJ2-3	TRBD2	CASSLAPASGSTEDTQYF	TGCGCCAGCAGCTTGGCACCGGCTAGCGGGAGCACTGAGGATACGCAGTATTTT
TRBV3-1/TRBV3-2	.	TRBJ2-1	TRBD1	CASSQVLGQGYNEQFF	TGTGCCAGCAGCCAAGTTCTGGGACAGGGCTACAATGAGCAGTTCTTC
TRBV5-4	.	TRBJ2-7	.	CASSLDNYEQYF	TGTGCCAGCAGCTTGGACAATTACGAGCAGTACTTC
TRBV6-1	once	TRBJ2-7	.	CASSEWGVSYEQYF	TGTGCCAGCAGTGAGTGGGGCGTCTCCTACGAGCAGTACTTC
TRBV19	.	TRBJ2-5	TRBD2	CASSSTSGGASETQYF	TGTGCCAGTAGTAGTACTAGCGGGGGGGCCTCCGAGACCCAGTACTTC
TRBV3-1/TRBV3-2	once	TRBJ1-1	TRBD1	CASSLDREKDTEAFF	TGTGCCAGCAGCCTTGACAGGGAGAAGGACACTGAAGCTTTCTTT
TRBV7-2	.	TRBJ2-2	.	CASSLDVVAGELFF	TGTGCCAGCAGCTTAGACGTCGTAGCCGGGGAGCTGTTTTTT
TRBV7-2	.	TRBJ2-7	TRBD2	CASSFGREPREQYF	TGTGCCAGCAGCTTCGGGAGGGAACCCCGCGAGCAGTACTTC
TRBV28	.	TRBJ2-5	TRBD1	CASSPWTGDETQYF	TGTGCCAGCAGTCCATGGACAGGGGACGAGACCCAGTACTTC
TRBV4-1	.	TRBJ1-2	TRBD1	CASSQETGGYGYTF	TGCGCCAGCAGCCAAGAGACAGGGGGCTATGGCTACACCTTC
TRBV11-1	.	TRBJ1-2	.	CASSLGQNRGYTF	TGTGCCAGCAGCTTAGGGCAGAATCGAGGCTACACCTTC
TRBV28	.	TRBJ2-1	TRBD1	CASSPGTGEGYNEQFF	TGTGCCAGCAGCCCCGGGACAGGGGAAGGCTACAATGAGCAGTTCTTC
TRBV2	.	TRBJ1-1	.	CASSEWIRGTRKNTEAFF	TGTGCCAGCAGTGAATGGATCCGGGGGACGAGAAAGAACACTGAAGCTTTCTTT
TRBV11-2	.	TRBJ2-5	.	CASSLDPNQETQYF	TGTGCCAGCAGCTTAGATCCAAACCAAGAGACCCAGTACTTC
TRBV11-2	.	TRBJ2-2	.	CASSLFRSTGELFF	TGTGCCAGCAGCTTATTTCGCAGCACCGGGGAGCTGTTTTTT
TRBV4-3	.	TRBJ2-2	.	CASSQGTTGTLTNTGELFF	TGCGCCAGCAGCCAAGGTACTACAGGGACCCTAACGAACACCGGGGAGCTGTTTTTT
TRBV5-1	.	TRBJ2-2	.	CASSLTGPPNTGELFF	TGCGCCAGCAGCTTGACAGGACCACCCAACACCGGGGAGCTGTTTTTT
TRBV2	.	TRBJ1-2	TRBD1	CASSEWDRVGGYTF	TGTGCCAGCAGTGAATGGGACAGGGTTGGAGGCTACACCTTC
TRBV7-9	.	TRBJ1-1	.	CASSRGSNAGEAFF	TGTGCCAGCAGCCGTGGTTCTAACGCAGGTGAAGCTTTCTTT
TRBV6-6	.	TRBJ1-5	TRBD1	CASSQGQTQHF	TGTGCCAGCAGCCAGGGACAGACCCAGCATTTT
TRBV18	.	TRBJ1-1	TRBD1	CASSGQGNTEAFF	TGTGCCAGCTCAGGACAGGGGAACACTGAAGCTTTCTTT
TRBV7-2	.	TRBJ1-5	.	CASSLTSGSRNQPQHF	TGTGCCAGCAGCTTAACATCCGGGAGCCGGAATCAGCCCCAGCATTTT
TRBV5-4	once	TRBJ1-1	.	CASSLDQNTEAFF	TGTGCCAGCAGCTTGGATCAGAACACTGAAGCTTTCTTT
TRBV5-4	.	TRBJ2-7	TRBD1	CASSFGTAYSYEQYF	TGTGCCAGCAGCTTTGGGACAGCCTATTCCTACGAGCAGTACTTC
TRBV5-8	.	TRBJ1-4	TRBD1	CASSSRQGIGEKLFF	TGTGCCAGCAGCTCCCGACAGGGGATTGGTGAAAAACTGTTTTTT
TRBV4-3	.	TRBJ1-1	.	CASSQDLPVTEAFF	TGCGCCAGCAGCCAAGATCTCCCAGTCACTGAAGCTTTCTTT
TRBV7-2	.	TRBJ1-1	.	CASSLVAGLNTEAFF	TGTGCCAGCAGCTTAGTGGCGGGGTTGAACACTGAAGCTTTCTTT
TRBV6-2/TRBV6-3	.	TRBJ1-1	.	CASSAVATEAFF	TGTGCCAGCAGTGCAGTGGCCACTGAAGCTTTCTTT
TRBV4-3	.	TRBJ1-5	.	CASSQVERSSNQPQHF	TGCGCCAGCAGCCAAGTCGAGAGGAGTAGCAATCAGCCCCAGCATTTT
TRBV30	.	TRBJ1-2	.	CAWSDSTAGGYTF	TGTGCCTGGAGTGATTCGACGGCAGGAGGCTACACCTTC
TRBV7-3	few	TRBJ1-6	TRBD1	CASSPGTDNSPLHF	TGTGCCAGCAGCCCCGGGACAGATAATTCACCCCTCCACTTT
TRBV6-5	.	TRBJ1-6	.	CASSYRVRGKDSPLHF	TGTGCCAGCAGTTATCGGGTAAGGGGCAAGGATTCACCCCTCCACTTT
TRBV6-1	.	TRBJ1-1	.	CASSETPGLNTEAFF	TGTGCCAGCAGTGAAACACCGGGACTTAACACTGAAGCTTTCTTT
TRBV19	.	TRBJ2-3	TRBD2	CASSALAGIDTDTQYF	TGTGCCAGTAGTGCACTAGCGGGAATCGACACAGATACGCAGTATTTT
TRBV19	once	TRBJ1-2	.	CASSSFLTGLPYGYTF	TGTGCCAGTAGTTCCTTCCTGACGGGACTGCCCTATGGCTACACCTTC
TRBV7-9	.	TRBJ2-2	.	CASHLGGLNTGELFF	TGTGCCAGCCACCTCGGGGGGCTGAACACCGGGGAGCTGTTTTTT
TRBV7-9	.	TRBJ1-6	TRBD1	CASGTGYSPLHF	TGTGCCAGCGGGACAGGTTATTCACCCCTCCACTTT
TRBV7-8	.	TRBJ1-5	TRBD1	CASSSGTANQPQHF	TGTGCCAGCAGCTCCGGGACAGCCAATCAGCCCCAGCATTTT
TRBV7-2	.	TRBJ2-1	TRBD2	CASSLRLAGASEQFF	TGTGCCAGCAGCTTGCGACTAGCGGGAGCTTCTGAGCAGTTCTTC
TRBV6-4	.	TRBJ2-2	.	CASKIILAHTGELFF	TGTGCCAGCAAGATCATACTAGCCCACACCGGGGAGCTGTTTTTT
TRBV18	.	TRBJ2-5	.	CASSPPNAPGETQYF	TGTGCCAGCTCACCACCGAACGCACCGGGAGAGACCCAGTACTTC
TRBV7-9	few	TRBJ1-5	.	CASSLDFAEGQPQHF	TGTGCCAGCAGCTTAGACTTTGCGGAGGGTCAGCCCCAGCATTTT
TRBV7-6	.	TRBJ2-7	TRBD1	CASSLAGTGVSYEQYF	TGTGCCAGCAGCTTAGCCGGGACAGGGGTCTCCTACGAGCAGTACTTC
TRBV19	.	TRBJ1-1	.	CASSMNGGTEAFF	TGTGCCAGTAGTATGAACGGGGGCACTGAAGCTTTCTTT
TRBV29-1	.	TRBJ1-2	TRBD1	CSVEAGGRNYGYTF	TGCAGCGTTGAAGCAGGGGGAAGGAACTATGGCTACACCTTC
TRBV18	.	TRBJ2-3	.	CASGGSTDTQYF	TGTGCCAGCGGGGGGAGCACAGATACGCAGTATTTT
TRBV7-2	.	TRBJ2-5	TRBD1	CASSLDRVRETQYF	TGTGCCAGCAGCTTGGACAGGGTTAGGGAGACCCAGTACTTC
TRBV28	.	TRBJ1-5	.	CASSLLGGGGLYQPQHF	TGTGCCAGCAGTTTATTGGGGGGAGGAGGCCTTTATCAGCCCCAGCATTTT